The 10 T cell receptor beta chains listed next were all sequenced from one sample in a study of blood T cells in healthy people across ages. Using a J-beta primer mix together with a sample-barcoded 5' primer, a second PCR was run for about 6 to 12 cycles. TCRdb used MiXCR to reprocess the 5' RACE reads, holding one entry per CDR3 protein. Seen here are more than 1,400,000 distinct CDR3 sequences, 42% observed once, and the top ten hold roughly 7.9%. Sequenced: blood. The receptors originated from a young woman in good health.

This clonotype was seen a handful of times. The chain carries TRBV6-2 or TRBV6-3 and TRBJ2-1; 9 nucleotides match TRBD1. Trimming cost V 2 bases and J 4 bases; bases outside gene matches: 9. CDR3 size: 17 residues. CDR1 is MNHEY and CDR2 is SVGEGT in the germline V gene. CDR3 sequence (DNA): TGTGCCAGCAGTTACCGGACGACAGGGGGGTCTTACAATGAGCAGTTCTTC. It codes for CASSYRTTGGSYNEQFF.

CDR3 amino acids: CASSPLLVIEETQYF. As DNA, the CDR3 is TGTGCCAGCAGTCCTCTATTAGTAATCGAGGAGACCCAGTACTTC. The gene calls are TRBV6-5 and TRBJ2-5; D gene uncertain. The CDR3 runs 15 residues. The V and J ends lost 5 bases and 5 bases respectively, with 18 bases between them. Germline V gene sequence: CDR1 MNHEY, CDR2 SVGAGI.

V gene TRBV7-2 combines with J gene TRBJ2-7; unclear D gene. V dropped 5 bases and J dropped 7 bases, with 12 bases sitting between them. Germline assignment: CDR1 SGHTA and CDR2 FQGNSA. The CDR3 sequence is 12 residues long. The CDR3 loop reads CASSMGLVEQYF. In DNA, the CDR3 is TGTGCCAGCAGCATGGGCCTGGTGGAGCAGTACTTC.

This clonotype was found a few times. The chain combines TRBV7-9 with TRBJ2-5, with D hard to call. V lost 11 bases to trimming and J lost 6 bases, with 19 bases between them. Germline-derived CDR1 and CDR2 are SEHNR and FQNEAQ (reference sequence). The CDR3 is 13 residues long. The CDR3 DNA reads TGTGCCGTCCTTGAGACCCTTTCAAAGACCCAGTACTTC. Residues: CAVLETLSKTQYF.

The rearrangement links TRBV5-5 to TRBJ1-1; D ambiguous. CDR1 SGHKS and CDR2 YYEKEE come from the germline V gene (reference sequence). CDR3 length: 14 residues. V gave up 7 bases and J gave up 5 bases, with 18 bases separating them. The CDR3 reads CASLQEYSGTEAFF. For the CDR3, the DNA is TGTGCCAGCCTCCAGGAGTATTCGGGGACTGAAGCTTTCTTT. Full variable domain (outside the CDR3, taken from reference TRBV5-5 and TRBJ1-1): DAGVTQSPTHLIKTRGQQVTLRCSPISGHKSVSWYQQVLGQGPQFIFQYYEKEERGRGNFPDRFSARQFPNYSSELNVNALLLGDSALYLCASLQEYSGTEAFFGQGTRLTVV.

The chain combines TRBV11-2 with TRBJ2-7, with D unclear. V lost 3 bases and J 3 bases, leaving 6 bases between the germline ends. The CDR3 totals 12 residues. Germline-derived CDR1 and CDR2 are SGHAT and FQNNGV. CDR3 sequence (DNA): TGTGCCAGCAGCTTTAAGTTCTACGAGCAGTACTTC. Its translation: CASSFKFYEQYF.

The CDR3 region has the DNA TGTGCCAGCAGCCCCGATGGGCAACCCAACGTCCTGACTTTC. Its protein is CASSPDGQPNVLTF. The chain combines TRBV3-1 with TRBJ2-6; the D is unclear. The V end lost 4 bases, the J end lost 8 bases, and 12 bases lay between the germline ends. The CDR3 contains 14 residues. Germline V gene data show CDR1 as LGHDT and CDR2 as YNNKEL (reference sequence). Filled out from reference TRBV3-1 and TRBJ2-6, the complete variable domain reads DTAVSQTPKYLVTQMGNDKSIKCEQNLGHDTMYWYKQDSKKFLKIMFSYNNKELIINETVPNRFSPKSPDKAHLNLHINSLELGDSAVYFCASSPDGQPNVLTFGAGSRLTVL.

Notes on this clonotype: The germline gene is not matched at one end of the junction; a read error may be the cause. J is TRBJ1-2 and V is TRBV5-1; maybe TRBD1 (5 bases). Germline assignment: CDR1 SGHRS and CDR2 YFSETQ. The CDR3 contains 15 residues. CDR3 loop: CASSLYRDGNYGYNF. Written as DNA, the CDR3 is TGCGCCAGCAGCTTATACCGGGACGGGAACTATGGCTACAACTTC.

CDR3 nucleotides: TGTGCCAGCAGCTTAGACAGGGGGCGCCACGAGCAGTACTTC. This codes for CASSLDRGRHEQYF. The V gene is TRBV11-1, the J gene TRBJ2-7; 9 nucleotides line up with TRBD1. Germline lookup yields CDR1 SGHAT and CDR2 FQDESV (reference sequence). The CDR3 is made up of 14 amino acids. After removal of 1 base from V and 5 bases from J, the junction contained 3 bases not matched to a gene.

The V and J genes are TRBV12-3 or TRBV12-4 and TRBJ2-4; tentatively, D is TRBD2 (5 bases). Trimming pared 4 bases from V and 0 bases from J, leaving 13 bases between. The CDR3 is 16 amino acids. The CDR3 DNA is TGTGCCAGCAGTTCCCAGGCGGGTCTAGCCAAAAACATTCAGTACTTC. This encodes CASSSQAGLAKNIQYF.